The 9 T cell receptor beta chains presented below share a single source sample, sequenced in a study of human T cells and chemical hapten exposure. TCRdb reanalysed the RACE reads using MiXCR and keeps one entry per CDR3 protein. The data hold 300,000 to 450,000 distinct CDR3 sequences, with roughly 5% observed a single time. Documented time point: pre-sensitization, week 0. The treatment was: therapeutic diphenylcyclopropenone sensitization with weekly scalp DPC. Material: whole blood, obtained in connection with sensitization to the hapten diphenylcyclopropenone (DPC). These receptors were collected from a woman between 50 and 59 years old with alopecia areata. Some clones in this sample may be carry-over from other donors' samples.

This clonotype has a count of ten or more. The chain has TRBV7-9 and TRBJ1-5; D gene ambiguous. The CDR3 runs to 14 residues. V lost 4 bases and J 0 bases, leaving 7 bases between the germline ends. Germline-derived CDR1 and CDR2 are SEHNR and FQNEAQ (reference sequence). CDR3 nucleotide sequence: TGTGCCAGCAGCTCTGCGTATAGCAATCAGCCCCAGCATTTT. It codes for CASSSAYSNQPQHF.

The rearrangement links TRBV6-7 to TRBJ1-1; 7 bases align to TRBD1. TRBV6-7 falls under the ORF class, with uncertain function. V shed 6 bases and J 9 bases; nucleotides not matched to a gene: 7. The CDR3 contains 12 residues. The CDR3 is CASSRGRGKAFF. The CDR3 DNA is TGTGCCAGCAGCAGGGGGAGGGGGAAAGCTTTCTTT.

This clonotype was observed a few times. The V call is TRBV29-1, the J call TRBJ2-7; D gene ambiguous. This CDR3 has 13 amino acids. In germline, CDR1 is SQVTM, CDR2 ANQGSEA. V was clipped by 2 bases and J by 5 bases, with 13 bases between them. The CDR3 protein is CSVERGGRDEQYF. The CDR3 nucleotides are TGCAGCGTTGAAAGAGGTGGGCGAGACGAGCAGTACTTC.

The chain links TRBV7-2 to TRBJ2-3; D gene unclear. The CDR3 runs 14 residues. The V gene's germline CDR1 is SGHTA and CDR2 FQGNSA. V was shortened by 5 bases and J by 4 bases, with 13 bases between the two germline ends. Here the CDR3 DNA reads TGTGCCAGCAGCCCTGGCCCCCCGCCAGATACGCAGTATTTT. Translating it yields CASSPGPPPDTQYF.

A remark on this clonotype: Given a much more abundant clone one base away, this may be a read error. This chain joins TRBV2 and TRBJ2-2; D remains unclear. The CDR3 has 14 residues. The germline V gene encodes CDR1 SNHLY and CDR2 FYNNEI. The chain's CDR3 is CAGSGKWDTGELFF. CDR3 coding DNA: TGTGCCGGCAGTGGTAAATGGGACACCGGGGAGCTGTTTTTT.

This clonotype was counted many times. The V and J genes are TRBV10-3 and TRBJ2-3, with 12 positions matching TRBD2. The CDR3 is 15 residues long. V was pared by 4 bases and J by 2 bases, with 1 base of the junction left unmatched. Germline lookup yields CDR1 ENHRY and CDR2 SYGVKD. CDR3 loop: CAISASGGDTDTQYF. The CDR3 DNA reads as TGTGCCATCAGTGCTAGCGGGGGGGACACAGATACGCAGTATTTT.

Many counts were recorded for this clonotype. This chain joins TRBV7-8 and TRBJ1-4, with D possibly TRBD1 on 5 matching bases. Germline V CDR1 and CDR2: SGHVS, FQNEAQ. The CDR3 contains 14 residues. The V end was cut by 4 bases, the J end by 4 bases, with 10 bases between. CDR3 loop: CASSSRQYNEKLFF. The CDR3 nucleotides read TGTGCCAGCAGCTCCAGACAGTATAATGAAAAACTGTTTTTT.

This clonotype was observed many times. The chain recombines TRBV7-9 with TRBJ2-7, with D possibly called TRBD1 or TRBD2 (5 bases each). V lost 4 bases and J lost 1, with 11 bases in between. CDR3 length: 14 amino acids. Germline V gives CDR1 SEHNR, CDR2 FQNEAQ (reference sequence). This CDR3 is CASSSKWGSYEQYF. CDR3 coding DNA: TGTGCCAGCAGCTCCAAATGGGGGTCCTACGAGCAGTACTTC. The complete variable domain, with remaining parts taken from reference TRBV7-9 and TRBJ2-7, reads DTGVSQNPRHKITKRGQNVTFRCDPISEHNRLYWYRQTLGQGPEFLTYFQNEAQLEKSRLLSDRFSAERPKGSFSTLEIQRTEQGDSAMYLCASSSKWGSYEQYFGPGTRLTVT.

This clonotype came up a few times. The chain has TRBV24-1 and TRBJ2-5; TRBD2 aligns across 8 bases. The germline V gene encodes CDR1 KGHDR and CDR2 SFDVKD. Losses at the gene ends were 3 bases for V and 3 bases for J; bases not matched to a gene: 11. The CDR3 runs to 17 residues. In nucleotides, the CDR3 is TGTGCCACCAGTGATCCTACGGACGGGAGGGCTAAAGAGACCCAGTACTTC. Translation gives CATSDPTDGRAKETQYF.